This T cell receptor beta chain was found in a study of blood T cell repertoires in COVID-19. Overall study: Acute and convalescent COVID-19 specimens originated in the United States, Italy and Spain. The analysed material was cDNA or gDNA that came from T cells, B-cell-depleted T cells, or PBMCs.

Trimming at V came to 4 bases and at J to 5 bases, leaving 8 bases not matched to a gene. The CDR3 has 14 amino acids. Germline CDR1 and CDR2: MDHEN and SYDVKM. The method was immunoSEQ multiplex PCR; TCRdb's version includes in-frame clones alone and lacks a portion of them. The sample gives about 130,000 clones, approximately 83% of which show up once; about a sixth is in the top ten. The chain has TRBV28 and TRBJ2-7; 7 bases line up with TRBD2. This clonotype was sampled from a woman aged 50 to 60 with acute or convalescent COVID-19. Sample: peripheral blood. For the CDR3, the DNA is TGTGCCAGCAGTTACCCAGGACTAGTCCACGAGCAGTACTTC. The encoded protein is CASSYPGLVHEQYF.